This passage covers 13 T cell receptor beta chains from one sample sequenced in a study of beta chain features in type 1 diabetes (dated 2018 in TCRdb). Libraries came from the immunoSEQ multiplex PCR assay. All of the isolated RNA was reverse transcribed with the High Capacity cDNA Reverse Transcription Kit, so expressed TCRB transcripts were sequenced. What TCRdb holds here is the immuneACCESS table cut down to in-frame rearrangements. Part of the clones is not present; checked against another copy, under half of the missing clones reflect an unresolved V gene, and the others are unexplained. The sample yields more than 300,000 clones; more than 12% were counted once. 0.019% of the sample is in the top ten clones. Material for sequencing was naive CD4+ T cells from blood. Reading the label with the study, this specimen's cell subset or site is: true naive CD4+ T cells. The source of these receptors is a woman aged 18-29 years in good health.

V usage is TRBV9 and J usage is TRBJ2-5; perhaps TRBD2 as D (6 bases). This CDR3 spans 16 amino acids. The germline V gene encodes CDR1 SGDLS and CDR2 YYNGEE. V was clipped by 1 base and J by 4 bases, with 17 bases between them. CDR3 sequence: CASSVRSRPEGETQYF. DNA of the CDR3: TGTGCCAGCAGCGTACGTTCTCGTCCGGAGGGAGAGACCCAGTACTTC.

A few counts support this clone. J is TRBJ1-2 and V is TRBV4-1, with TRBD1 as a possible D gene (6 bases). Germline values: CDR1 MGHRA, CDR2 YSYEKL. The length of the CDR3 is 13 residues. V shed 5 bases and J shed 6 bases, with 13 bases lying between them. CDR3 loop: CASSRLGADGYTF. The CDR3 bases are TGCGCCAGCAGCAGGTTGGGGGCGGATGGCTACACCTTC.

The CDR3 here is CASSERQGNYGYTF. Here the CDR3 DNA reads TGTGCCAGCTCCGAGCGACAGGGAAACTATGGCTACACCTTC. The chain links TRBV18 to TRBJ1-2; TRBD1 agrees at 7 bases. In germline, CDR1 is KGHSH, CDR2 LQKENI. This CDR3 region has 14 residues. The V and J ends lost 6 bases and 2 bases, in that order; junction bases with no gene match: 6. The full variable domain, with the rest looked up from reference TRBV18 and TRBJ1-2, is NAGVMQNPRHLVRRRGQEARLRCSPMKGHSHVYWYRQLPEEGLKFMVYLQKENIIDESGMPKERFSAEFPKEGPSILRIQQVVRGDSAAYFCASSERQGNYGYTFGSGTRLTVV.

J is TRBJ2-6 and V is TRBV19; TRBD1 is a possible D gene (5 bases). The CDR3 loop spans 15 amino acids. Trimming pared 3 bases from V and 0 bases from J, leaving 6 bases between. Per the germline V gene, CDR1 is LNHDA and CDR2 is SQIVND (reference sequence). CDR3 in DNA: TGTGCCAGTAGTATGGGGCGCTCTGGGGCCAACGTCCTGACTTTC. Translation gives CASSMGRSGANVLTF.

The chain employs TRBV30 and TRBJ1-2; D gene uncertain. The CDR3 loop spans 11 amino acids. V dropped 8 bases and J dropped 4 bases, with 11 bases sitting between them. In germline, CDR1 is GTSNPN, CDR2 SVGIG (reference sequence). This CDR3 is CANEDLYGYTF. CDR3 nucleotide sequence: TGTGCCAACGAGGATCTCTATGGCTACACCTTC.

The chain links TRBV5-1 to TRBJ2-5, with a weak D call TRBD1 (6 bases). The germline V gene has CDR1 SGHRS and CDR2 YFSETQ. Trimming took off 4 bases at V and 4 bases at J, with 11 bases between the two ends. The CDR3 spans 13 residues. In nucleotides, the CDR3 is TGCGCCAGCAGCCTCACAGGGACAGAGACCCAGTACTTC. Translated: CASSLTGTETQYF.

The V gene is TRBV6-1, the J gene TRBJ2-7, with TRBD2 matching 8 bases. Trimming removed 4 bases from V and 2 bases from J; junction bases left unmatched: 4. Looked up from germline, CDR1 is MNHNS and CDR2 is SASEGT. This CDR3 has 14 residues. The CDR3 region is CASSASGSTYEQYF. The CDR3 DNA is TGTGCCAGCAGTGCTAGCGGGTCTACCTACGAGCAGTACTTC.

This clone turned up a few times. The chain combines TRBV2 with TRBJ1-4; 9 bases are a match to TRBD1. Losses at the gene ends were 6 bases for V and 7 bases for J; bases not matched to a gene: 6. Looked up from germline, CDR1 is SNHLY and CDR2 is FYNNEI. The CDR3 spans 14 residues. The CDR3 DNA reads TGTGCCAGCAGAGTCGGGACAGGGAGTGAAAAACTGTTTTTT. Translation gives CASRVGTGSEKLFF.

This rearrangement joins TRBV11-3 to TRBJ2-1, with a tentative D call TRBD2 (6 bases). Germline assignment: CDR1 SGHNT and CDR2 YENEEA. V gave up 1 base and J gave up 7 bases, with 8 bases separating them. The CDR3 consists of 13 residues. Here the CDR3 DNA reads TGTGCCAGCAGCTTAGGTGCGGGAAATGAGCAGTTCTTC. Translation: CASSLGAGNEQFF.

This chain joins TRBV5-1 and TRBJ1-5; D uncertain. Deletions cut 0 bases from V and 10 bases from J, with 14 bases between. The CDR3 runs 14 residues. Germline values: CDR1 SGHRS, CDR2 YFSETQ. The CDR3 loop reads CASSLGQAESPQHF. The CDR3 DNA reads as TGCGCCAGCAGCTTGGGTCAGGCTGAAAGTCCCCAGCATTTT.

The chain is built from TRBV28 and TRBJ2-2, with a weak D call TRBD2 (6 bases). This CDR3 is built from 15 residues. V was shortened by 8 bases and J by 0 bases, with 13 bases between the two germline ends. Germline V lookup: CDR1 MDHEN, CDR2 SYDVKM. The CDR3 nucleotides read TGTGCCAGCGCCACACCTAGCGCGAACACCGGGGAGCTGTTTTTT. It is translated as CASATPSANTGELFF. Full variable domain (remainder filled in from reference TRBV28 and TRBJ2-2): DVKVTQSSRYLVKRTGEKVFLECVQDMDHENMFWYRQDPGLGLRLIYFSYDVKMKEKGDIPEGYSVSREKKERFSLILESASTNQTSMYLCASATPSANTGELFFGEGSRLTVL.

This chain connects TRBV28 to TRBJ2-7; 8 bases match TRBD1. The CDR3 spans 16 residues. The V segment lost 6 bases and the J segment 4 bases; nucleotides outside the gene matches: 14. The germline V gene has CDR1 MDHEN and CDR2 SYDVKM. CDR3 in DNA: TGTGCCAGCAGGAACAGGGGGAGTTTTAGTAGGTACGAGCAGTACTTC. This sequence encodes CASRNRGSFSRYEQYF. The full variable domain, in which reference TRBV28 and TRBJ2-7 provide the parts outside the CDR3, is DVKVTQSSRYLVKRTGEKVFLECVQDMDHENMFWYRQDPGLGLRLIYFSYDVKMKEKGDIPEGYSVSREKKERFSLILESASTNQTSMYLCASRNRGSFSRYEQYFGPGTRLTVT.

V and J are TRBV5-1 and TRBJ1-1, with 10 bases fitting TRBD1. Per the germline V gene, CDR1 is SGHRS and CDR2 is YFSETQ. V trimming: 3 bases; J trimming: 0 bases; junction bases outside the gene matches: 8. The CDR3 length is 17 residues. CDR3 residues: CASSSGTGDLVNTEAFF. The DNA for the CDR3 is TGCGCCAGCAGCTCCGGGACAGGGGATTTGGTGAACACTGAAGCTTTCTTT.